This TCR beta chain is from a study of neoadjuvant anti-PD-1 for oral cavity cancer. Study information: Patients without progression received a fourth nivolumab dose around day 43, then surgical resection on days 50-56.

This clone appeared a few times. Most tumor samples had approximately 5 ug input DNA in two replicates. This table comes from immunoSEQ multiplex PCR, and its TCRdb copy is limited to in-frame clones, with some not included. This table holds 14,000 to 15,000 clones, 40% found once. The CDR3 runs to 14 residues. In germline, CDR1 is MGHRA, CDR2 YSYEKL. V lost 2 bases to trimming and J lost 5 bases, with 12 bases between them. Time point specified: after neoadjuvant nivolumab, at surgical resection. The receptor was isolated from a person between 35 and 79 years old with oral cavity squamous cell carcinoma. This rearrangement joins TRBV4-1 to TRBJ2-5; possibly TRBD2 for D (6 bases). The material sequenced was tumor tissue, taken after nivolumab (anti-PD-1) treatment. CDR3 bases: TGCGCCAGCAGCCAACCCGGGAGTGCGGAGACCCAGTACTTC. This encodes CASSQPGSAETQYF.